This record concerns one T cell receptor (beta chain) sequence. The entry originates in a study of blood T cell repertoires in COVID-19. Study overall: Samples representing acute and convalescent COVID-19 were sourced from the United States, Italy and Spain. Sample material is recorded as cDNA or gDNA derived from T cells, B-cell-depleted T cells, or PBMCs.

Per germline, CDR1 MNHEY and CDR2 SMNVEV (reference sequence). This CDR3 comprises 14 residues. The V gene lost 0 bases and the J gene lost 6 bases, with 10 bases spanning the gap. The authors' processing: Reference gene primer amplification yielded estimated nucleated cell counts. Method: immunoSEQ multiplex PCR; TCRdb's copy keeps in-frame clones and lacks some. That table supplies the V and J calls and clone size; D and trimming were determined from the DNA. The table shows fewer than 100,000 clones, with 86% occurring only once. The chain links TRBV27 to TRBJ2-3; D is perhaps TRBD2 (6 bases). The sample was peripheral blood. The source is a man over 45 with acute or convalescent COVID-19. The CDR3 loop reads CASSLSAGYDTQYF. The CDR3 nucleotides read TGTGCCAGCAGTTTATCCGCGGGGTATGATACGCAGTATTTT.